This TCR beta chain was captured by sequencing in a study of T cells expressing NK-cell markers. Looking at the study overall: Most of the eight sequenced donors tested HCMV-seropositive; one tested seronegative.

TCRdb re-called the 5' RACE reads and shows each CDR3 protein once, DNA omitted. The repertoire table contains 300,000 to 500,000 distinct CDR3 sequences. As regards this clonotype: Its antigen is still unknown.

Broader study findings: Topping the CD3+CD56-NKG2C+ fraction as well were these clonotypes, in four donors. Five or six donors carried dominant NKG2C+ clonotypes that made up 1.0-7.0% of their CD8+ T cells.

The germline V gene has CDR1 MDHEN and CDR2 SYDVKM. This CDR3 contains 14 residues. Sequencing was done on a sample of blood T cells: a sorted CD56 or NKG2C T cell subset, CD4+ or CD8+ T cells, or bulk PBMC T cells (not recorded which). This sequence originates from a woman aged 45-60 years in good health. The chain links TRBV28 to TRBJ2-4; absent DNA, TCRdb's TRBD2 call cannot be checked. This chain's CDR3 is CASRPLRTKNIQYF.